A selection of T cell receptor beta chains follows, all from one sample in a study of metastatic and nonmetastatic thyroid tumors. MiXCR re-clonotyped the PCR reads for TCRdb. This table has some 17,000 clones, around 30% appearing once. Sequenced material: tumor tissue. The receptors were gathered from a female donor with papillary thyroid cancer or a benign thyroid nodule (not recorded which). Some clones in this sample may be carry-over from other donors' samples. Both conserved end residues are part of each CDR3. D genes are given only for firm matches. Only part of the rows carry a size: once, few, many, or a class if the clone is expanded.

j_call: TRBJ2-7; v_call: TRBV6-1; clone_size: few; d_call: TRBD1; cdr3_nt: TGTGCCAGCAGGGTGGGACAGGGGACATACGAGCAGTACTTC; cdr3_aa: CASRVGQGTYEQYF
j_call: TRBJ1-3; v_call: TRBV5-5; clone_size: -; d_call: -; cdr3_nt: TGTGCCAGCAGCCTATCGGGGGTCCACGGAAACACCATATATTTT; cdr3_aa: CASSLSGVHGNTIYF
j_call: TRBJ2-7; v_call: TRBV4-3; clone_size: many; d_call: -; cdr3_nt: TGCGCCAGCAGCCCCCGATCCGGGCTGGGAGGCGAGCAGTACTTC; cdr3_aa: CASSPRSGLGGEQYF
j_call: TRBJ2-1; v_call: TRBV6-5; clone_size: -; d_call: -; cdr3_nt: TGTGCCAGCAGTTCCCCGACTGGCTTGGGTTCCTACAATGAGCAGTTCTTC; cdr3_aa: CASSSPTGLGSYNEQFF
j_call: TRBJ1-5; v_call: TRBV5-6; clone_size: many; d_call: -; cdr3_nt: TGTGCCAGCAGCTTCTGGGGAAAATATAGCAATCAGCCCCAGCATTTT; cdr3_aa: CASSFWGKYSNQPQHF
j_call: TRBJ2-7; v_call: TRBV10-3; clone_size: few; d_call: TRBD1; cdr3_nt: TGTGCCATCAGTCCAGGACAGGGGAATTCCTACGAGCAGTACTTC; cdr3_aa: CAISPGQGNSYEQYF
j_call: TRBJ2-2; v_call: TRBV6-1; clone_size: -; d_call: TRBD1; cdr3_nt: TGTGCCAGCAGCCCGGGACAGGGGAACACCGGGGAGCTGTTTTTT; cdr3_aa: CASSPGQGNTGELFF
j_call: TRBJ1-1; v_call: TRBV7-3; clone_size: -; d_call: -; cdr3_nt: TGTGCCAGCAGCCTGGGACACCGAAACACTGAAGCTTTCTTT; cdr3_aa: CASSLGHRNTEAFF
j_call: TRBJ1-6; v_call: TRBV20-1; clone_size: -; d_call: TRBD1; cdr3_nt: TGCAGTGCGAGGGACAGGGATGGGGCCTATAATTCACCCCTCCACTTT; cdr3_aa: CSARDRDGAYNSPLHF
j_call: TRBJ2-2; v_call: TRBV9; clone_size: -; d_call: -; cdr3_nt: TGTGCCAGCGCCCGTGGAGGCACCGGGGAGCTGTTTTTT; cdr3_aa: CASARGGTGELFF
j_call: TRBJ2-7; v_call: TRBV28; clone_size: few; d_call: -; cdr3_nt: TGTGCCAGCAGTTTTCGATTTGCGTACGAGCAGTACTTC; cdr3_aa: CASSFRFAYEQYF
j_call: TRBJ2-1; v_call: TRBV4-3; clone_size: -; d_call: -; cdr3_nt: TGCGCCAGCAGCTACAGCGGAAGCTCCTACAATGAGCAGTTCTTC; cdr3_aa: CASSYSGSSYNEQFF
j_call: TRBJ2-3; v_call: TRBV5-1; clone_size: -; d_call: -; cdr3_nt: TGCGCCAGCAGCCCCCAGACAGAAGCCCCAGATACGCAGTATTTT; cdr3_aa: CASSPQTEAPDTQYF
j_call: TRBJ1-6; v_call: TRBV4-1; clone_size: many; d_call: TRBD1; cdr3_nt: TGCGCCAGCAGCCAACTGGGACAGGGTTCGCCCCTCCACTTT; cdr3_aa: CASSQLGQGSPLHF
j_call: TRBJ2-1; v_call: TRBV19; clone_size: few; d_call: -; cdr3_nt: TGTGCCAGTCGTGCGTTACCCTACAATGAGCAGTTCTTC; cdr3_aa: CASRALPYNEQFF
j_call: TRBJ1-2; v_call: TRBV28; clone_size: -; d_call: -; cdr3_nt: TGTGCCAGCAGTCTCGACAGGTATGGCTACACCTTC; cdr3_aa: CASSLDRYGYTF
j_call: TRBJ2-7; v_call: TRBV20-1; clone_size: medium-sized; d_call: -; cdr3_nt: TGCAGTGCTAGGAGAGTAGTACGCGCAGCCGACGAGCAGTACTTC; cdr3_aa: CSARRVVRAADEQYF
j_call: TRBJ1-1; v_call: TRBV6-5; clone_size: -; d_call: TRBD1; cdr3_nt: TGTGCCAGCAGTTCGGGACAGGGTGAGACTGAAGCTTTCTTT; cdr3_aa: CASSSGQGETEAFF
j_call: TRBJ2-7; v_call: TRBV30; clone_size: -; d_call: -; cdr3_nt: TGTGCCTGTTCCTCCCAGGACCCCTACGAGCAGTACTTC; cdr3_aa: CACSSQDPYEQYF
j_call: TRBJ1-2; v_call: TRBV12-3/TRBV12-4; clone_size: -; d_call: TRBD1; cdr3_nt: TGTGCCAGCAGTTTGGGGACAGGAATTAACTATGGCTACACCTTC; cdr3_aa: CASSLGTGINYGYTF
j_call: TRBJ2-3; v_call: TRBV11-2; clone_size: -; d_call: -; cdr3_nt: TGTGCCAGCAGCGGAACCAGGGGAGATACGCAGTATTTT; cdr3_aa: CASSGTRGDTQYF
j_call: TRBJ2-2; v_call: TRBV5-1; clone_size: -; d_call: TRBD2; cdr3_nt: TGCGCCAGCAGCCCCCCCCCGGTCAGCGGGATATACACCGGGGAGCTGTTTTTT; cdr3_aa: CASSPPPVSGIYTGELFF
j_call: TRBJ2-2; v_call: TRBV19; clone_size: few; d_call: -; cdr3_nt: TGTGCCAGTAGTATTGGGGGCATGGACACCGGGGAGCTGTTTTTT; cdr3_aa: CASSIGGMDTGELFF
j_call: TRBJ2-2; v_call: TRBV10-2; clone_size: -; d_call: -; cdr3_nt: TGCGCCAGCAGTGATTACCCCTTGCCCCTCTTCACCGGGGAGCTGTTTTTT; cdr3_aa: CASSDYPLPLFTGELFF
j_call: TRBJ1-5; v_call: TRBV2; clone_size: few; d_call: -; cdr3_nt: TGTGCCAGCAGTGACAGGGTGAGCAATCAGCCCCAGCATTTT; cdr3_aa: CASSDRVSNQPQHF
j_call: TRBJ2-3; v_call: TRBV24-1; clone_size: few; d_call: -; cdr3_nt: TGTGCCACCAGTGAAGAAATGGGAGTTGGGACAGATACGCAGTATTTT; cdr3_aa: CATSEEMGVGTDTQYF
j_call: TRBJ1-2; v_call: TRBV2; clone_size: -; d_call: -; cdr3_nt: TGTGCCAGCAGTGAAACTGGGACAAACTATGGCTACACCTTC; cdr3_aa: CASSETGTNYGYTF
j_call: TRBJ2-7; v_call: TRBV5-1; clone_size: -; d_call: TRBD2; cdr3_nt: TGCGCCAGCAGCCAAACTAGCGGGACCCCCTACGAGCAGTACTTC; cdr3_aa: CASSQTSGTPYEQYF
j_call: TRBJ2-1; v_call: TRBV19; clone_size: few; d_call: -; cdr3_nt: TGTGCCAGTAGTATGGGGCAGGACAATGAGCAGTTCTTC; cdr3_aa: CASSMGQDNEQFF